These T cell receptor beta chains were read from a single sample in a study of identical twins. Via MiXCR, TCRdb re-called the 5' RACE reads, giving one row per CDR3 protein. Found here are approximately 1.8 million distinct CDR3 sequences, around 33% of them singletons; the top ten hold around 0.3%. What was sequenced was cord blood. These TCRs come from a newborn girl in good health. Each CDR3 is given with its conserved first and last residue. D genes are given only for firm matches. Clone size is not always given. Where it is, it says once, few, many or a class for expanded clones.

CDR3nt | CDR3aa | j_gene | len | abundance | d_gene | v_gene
TGTGCCAGCAGTTACAGGGAAAGCAATCAGCCCCAGCATTTT | CASSYRESNQPQHF | TRBJ1-5 | 14 | . | . | TRBV6-5
TGCAGTGCTAGAGACCCGACAGGGCACAATGAGCAGTTCTTC | CSARDPTGHNEQFF | TRBJ2-1 | 14 | few | TRBD1 | TRBV20-1
TGCAGTGCTAGAGACGGGAAGTTCAACGAGCAGTACTTC | CSARDGKFNEQYF | TRBJ2-7 | 13 | . | . | TRBV20-1
TGTGCCAGCGGGGTATCGCCAGGTGAGCAGTTCTTC | CASGVSPGEQFF | TRBJ2-1 | 12 | few | . | TRBV12-3/TRBV12-4
TGCAGCGCAAACAGGGGGGAGACCCAGTACTTC | CSANRGETQYF | TRBJ2-5 | 11 | . | TRBD1 | TRBV29-1
TGTGCCAGCAGCGTCCAGGGGGGGGTCGATGGCTACACCTTC | CASSVQGGVDGYTF | TRBJ1-2 | 14 | . | TRBD1 | TRBV9
TGCGCCAGCAGCTTGGGGGACGTCTACAATGAGCAGTTCTTC | CASSLGDVYNEQFF | TRBJ2-1 | 14 | . | . | TRBV5-1
TGCGCCAGCAGCTTCCGGGACAGGGGGAGCACTGAAGCTTTCTTT | CASSFRDRGSTEAFF | TRBJ1-1 | 15 | . | TRBD1 | TRBV5-1
TGTGCCAGCAGTAAAGGGGGAGATGCCTACGAGCAGTACTTC | CASSKGGDAYEQYF | TRBJ2-7 | 14 | . | . | TRBV5-4
TGTGCCAGCAGCCAAAAGGGTCCGAGGCCCCAGCATTTT | CASSQKGPRPQHF | TRBJ1-5 | 13 | . | . | TRBV3-1
TGTGCCAGCAGCCCGAATTTTATAGATACGCAGTATTTT | CASSPNFIDTQYF | TRBJ2-3 | 13 | . | . | TRBV4-2
TGCAGCGTTGAGCCAAGGGAGGGAGATACGCAGTATTTT | CSVEPREGDTQYF | TRBJ2-3 | 13 | many | TRBD2 | TRBV29-1
TGTGCCAGCAGTTTAGGACTAGCCCAAAAAGAGACCCAGTACTTC | CASSLGLAQKETQYF | TRBJ2-5 | 15 | . | TRBD2 | TRBV12-3/TRBV12-4
TGTGCCAGCAGCCAAGAATCGGGGTCTAAGGGCAATCAGCCCCAGCATTTT | CASSQESGSKGNQPQHF | TRBJ1-5 | 17 | . | . | TRBV3-1
TGTGCCAGCAGCAAACGGTATTATAGCACAGATACGCAGTATTTT | CASSKRYYSTDTQYF | TRBJ2-3 | 15 | . | . | TRBV21-1
TGCAACTTCGCCGACAGAATAGGGACTGAAGCTTTCTTT | CNFADRIGTEAFF | TRBJ1-1 | 13 | few | . | TRBV20-1
TGTGCCAGCAGTCTCCAGCGGGGGGAAAGCACAGATACGCAGTATTTT | CASSLQRGESTDTQYF | TRBJ2-3 | 16 | . | TRBD2 | TRBV27
TGCAGTGCTAGATTAGGGGGCGGGAGTGAAGCTTTCTTT | CSARLGGGSEAFF | TRBJ1-1 | 13 | . | TRBD1 | TRBV20-1
TGCAGCGTGACTTTAGGGACGGCCACAGATACGCAGTATTTT | CSVTLGTATDTQYF | TRBJ2-3 | 14 | many | . | TRBV29-1
TGCGCCAGCAGCCAAGACCCGGGTTGGGCCACTGAAGCTTTCTTT | CASSQDPGWATEAFF | TRBJ1-1 | 15 | . | . | TRBV4-1
TGTGCCAGCAGTTTCGACAGGAAGAGCGCAGATACGCAGTATTTT | CASSFDRKSADTQYF | TRBJ2-3 | 15 | . | . | TRBV12-3/TRBV12-4
TGTGCCAGCAGCTCACCTAAACAGGGTAGCACAGATACGCAGTATTTT | CASSSPKQGSTDTQYF | TRBJ2-3 | 16 | . | . | TRBV7-9
TGTGCCAGCAGCCAAGGAATAGACAGGGGGCTAGACGAGCAGTACTTC | CASSQGIDRGLDEQYF | TRBJ2-7 | 16 | many | TRBD1 | TRBV4-2
TGTGCCAGCTGCCGGTATGGCGTCGTTGGGGCCAAAAACATTCAGTACTTC | CASCRYGVVGAKNIQYF | TRBJ2-4 | 17 | . | . | TRBV5-6
TGCAGCGTTGTGATCCAGGGACCCTCCTACGAGCAGTTCTTC | CSVVIQGPSYEQFF | TRBJ2-1 | 14 | . | . | TRBV29-1
TGTGCCAGCAGCCAAAAACTAGCGGGAGGTGCCGCAAGAGATACGCAGTATTTT | CASSQKLAGGAARDTQYF | TRBJ2-3 | 18 | . | TRBD2 | TRBV3-1
TGCGCCAGCAGCCCGACTAGCCTGGACCACAATGAGCAGTTCTTC | CASSPTSLDHNEQFF | TRBJ2-1 | 15 | . | TRBD2 | TRBV5-1
TGTGCCAGCAGTCCTACGGGGACAGGACCCTATGGGGAAGCTTTCTTT | CASSPTGTGPYGEAFF | TRBJ1-1 | 16 | . | TRBD1 | TRBV12-3/TRBV12-4
TGCGCCAGCAGCCGAGGGACTATTAGCACAGATACGCAGTATTTT | CASSRGTISTDTQYF | TRBJ2-3 | 15 | . | TRBD2 | TRBV5-1
TGTGCCAGCAGCTTAAGCGCCGGGGCAGGGTATACCTACGAGCAGTACTTC | CASSLSAGAGYTYEQYF | TRBJ2-7 | 17 | . | . | TRBV7-6
TGTGCCAGCAGTTACTCCCAGTCAGATACGCAGTATTTT | CASSYSQSDTQYF | TRBJ2-3 | 13 | few | . | TRBV6-2/TRBV6-3
TGCAGTGCTAGCGATCCCCTTATCGGGACAGGCTATGGCTGCACCTTC | CSASDPLIGTGYGCTF | TRBJ1-2 | 16 | . | TRBD1 | TRBV20-1
TGCGCCTGCAGCTTGTCGGGTGTGGACTATGGCTACACCTTC | CACSLSGVDYGYTF | TRBJ1-2 | 14 | . | . | TRBV5-1
TGCAGTGCTAGACAACTCGCGCCCCTAGCCAAAAACATTCAGTACTTC | CSARQLAPLAKNIQYF | TRBJ2-4 | 16 | . | . | TRBV20-1
TGTGCCAGCAGGGGGACATCCCCGGGCGGCAATCAGCCCCAGCATTTT | CASRGTSPGGNQPQHF | TRBJ1-5 | 16 | . | . | TRBV6-1
TGCAGTGCTAGTCTCGGCAGGGGGGGATCCAAGTCTAGCACAGATACGCAGTATTTT | CSASLGRGGSKSSTDTQYF | TRBJ2-3 | 19 | . | . | TRBV20-1
TGCAGCGTTGAAGGGGCGCAGGACCGCCTCTATGGCTACACCTTC | CSVEGAQDRLYGYTF | TRBJ1-2 | 15 | . | . | TRBV29-1
TGTGCCAGCAGCTTGGGCTCGGTTTTTGGGGCCAACGTCCTGACTTTC | CASSLGSVFGANVLTF | TRBJ2-6 | 16 | . | . | TRBV5-6
TGTGCCAGCAGTGAAGGCCCTCGCGGGAGGGCCTACAATGAGCAGTTCTTC | CASSEGPRGRAYNEQFF | TRBJ2-1 | 17 | few | TRBD2 | TRBV2
TGTGCCAGCACCCGCGGCTTCCCCACAGATACGCAGTATTTT | CASTRGFPTDTQYF | TRBJ2-3 | 14 | many | . | TRBV11-2
TGCAGTGCTATAAAGCACAATCAGCCCCAGCATTTT | CSAIKHNQPQHF | TRBJ1-5 | 12 | few | . | TRBV20-1
TGTGCCAGCAGTCGAGAGGAAAATCAGCCCCAGCATTTT | CASSREENQPQHF | TRBJ1-5 | 13 | . | . | TRBV6-2/TRBV6-3
TGTGCCAGCAGCTTACCCACCGGGACAGGGAAGGGCTACACCTTC | CASSLPTGTGKGYTF | TRBJ1-2 | 15 | . | TRBD1 | TRBV5-4
TGCAGTGCGAGACAGGGCGCCGAGCAGTACTTC | CSARQGAEQYF | TRBJ2-7 | 11 | many | TRBD1 | TRBV20-1
TGCGCCAGCAGCTCTGGCGCTTTAGTTACTCCCTACGAGCAGTACTTC | CASSSGALVTPYEQYF | TRBJ2-7 | 16 | . | . | TRBV5-1
TGTGCCAGCAGAGGGGGAGGGGGCTACACCTTC | CASRGGGGYTF | TRBJ1-2 | 11 | many | . | TRBV12-3/TRBV12-4
TGTGCCAGCAGCCAAGATAAAGGGGGCAGGGGGCTTAGCACAGATACGCAGTATTTT | CASSQDKGGRGLSTDTQYF | TRBJ2-3 | 19 | few | TRBD1 | TRBV3-1
TGTGCCAGCAGTTATGATCTACATGCAACTAATGGAAAACTGTTTTTT | CASSYDLHATNGKLFF | TRBJ1-4 | 16 | . | . | TRBV6-6
TGTGCCAGCCGAAGAGGGACAGGGGTTTCCTACGAGCAGTACTTC | CASRRGTGVSYEQYF | TRBJ2-7 | 15 | few | TRBD1 | TRBV27
TGTGCCATCAGTGACAATAACCAGGGTACTTACGAGCAGTACTTC | CAISDNNQGTYEQYF | TRBJ2-7 | 15 | . | . | TRBV10-3
TGTGCCAGCAGTTACCGGGGAAAGGGAGGCTACACCTTC | CASSYRGKGGYTF | TRBJ1-2 | 13 | . | . | TRBV6-6
TGCAGTGCTACCCCCAGGGGGTGGACAGATACGCAGTATTTT | CSATPRGWTDTQYF | TRBJ2-3 | 14 | . | TRBD1 | TRBV20-1
TGTGCCAGCAGCGCCGGGACTAGCGGAGGCGCCTACGAGCAGTACTTC | CASSAGTSGGAYEQYF | TRBJ2-7 | 16 | few | TRBD2 | TRBV7-9